This T cell receptor beta chain was identified during a study of cytomegalovirus exposure and HLA in healthy donors. Study conclusions and caveats: Rarity marked most TCR sequences, yet some public TCRs occurred in many donors.

TCRdb's copy holds only in-frame clones and misses some; the assay was immunoSEQ multiplex PCR. This sample has 120,000 or so clones, with approximately 87% found just once. Comments on this clone: Antigen specificity is unknown.

The CDR3 length is 12 residues. Trimming cost V 7 bases and J 6 bases; bases outside gene matches: 4. CDR1 MNHNY and CDR2 SVGAGI come from the germline V gene (reference sequence). V and J are TRBV6-6 and TRBJ2-3; 7 nucleotides agree with TRBD1. The TCR sequence derives from a young woman in good health and CMV-seronegative. Material: PBMCs. Written as DNA, the CDR3 is TGTGCCAGCAACAGGGGCGTCGATACGCAGTATTTT. Translated, it gives CASNRGVDTQYF.